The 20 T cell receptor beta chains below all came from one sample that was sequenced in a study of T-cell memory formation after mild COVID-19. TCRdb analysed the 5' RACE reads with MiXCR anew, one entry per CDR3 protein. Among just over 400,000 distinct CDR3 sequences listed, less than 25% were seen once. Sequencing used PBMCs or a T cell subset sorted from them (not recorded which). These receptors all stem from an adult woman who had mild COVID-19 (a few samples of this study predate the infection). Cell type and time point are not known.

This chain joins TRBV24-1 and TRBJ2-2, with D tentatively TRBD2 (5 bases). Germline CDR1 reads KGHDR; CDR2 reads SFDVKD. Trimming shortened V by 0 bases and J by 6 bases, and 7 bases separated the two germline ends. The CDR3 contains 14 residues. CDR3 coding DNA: TGTGCCACCAGTGATTTGGAGGGCTCCGGGGAGCTGTTTTTT. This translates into CATSDLEGSGELFF.

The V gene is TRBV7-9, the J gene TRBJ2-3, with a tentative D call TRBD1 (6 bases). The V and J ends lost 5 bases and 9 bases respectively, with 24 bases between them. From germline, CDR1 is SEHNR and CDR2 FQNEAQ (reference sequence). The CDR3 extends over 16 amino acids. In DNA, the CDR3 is TGTGCCAGCAGCGCAACAGGGCTTCCAGATAGTGGGACGCAGTATTTT. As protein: CASSATGLPDSGTQYF. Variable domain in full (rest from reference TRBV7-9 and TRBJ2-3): DTGVSQNPRHKITKRGQNVTFRCDPISEHNRLYWYRQTLGQGPEFLTYFQNEAQLEKSRLLSDRFSAERPKGSFSTLEIQRTEQGDSAMYLCASSATGLPDSGTQYFGPGTRLTVL.

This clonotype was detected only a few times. The CDR3 reads CASSLGSPDQPQHF. CDR3 sequence (DNA): TGCGCCAGCAGCTTGGGTAGCCCCGATCAGCCCCAGCATTTT. The genes are TRBV5-1 and TRBJ1-5; no clear D. The CDR3 has 14 residues. Germline loops: CDR1 SGHRS, CDR2 YFSETQ. Deletions cut 0 bases from V and 5 bases from J, with 9 bases between.

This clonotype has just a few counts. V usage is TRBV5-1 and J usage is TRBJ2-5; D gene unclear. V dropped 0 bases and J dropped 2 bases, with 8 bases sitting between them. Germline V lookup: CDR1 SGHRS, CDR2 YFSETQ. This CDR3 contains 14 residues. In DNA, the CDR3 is TGCGCCAGCAGCTTGGAGCCTGCTCAAGAGACCCAGTACTTC. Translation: CASSLEPAQETQYF.

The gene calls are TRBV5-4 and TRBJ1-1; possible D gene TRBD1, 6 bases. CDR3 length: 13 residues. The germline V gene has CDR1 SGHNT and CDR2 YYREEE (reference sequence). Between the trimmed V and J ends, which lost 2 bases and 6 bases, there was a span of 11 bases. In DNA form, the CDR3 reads TGTGCCAGCAGCTTAGGTTACAGGGCTGAAGCTTTCTTT. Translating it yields CASSLGYRAEAFF.

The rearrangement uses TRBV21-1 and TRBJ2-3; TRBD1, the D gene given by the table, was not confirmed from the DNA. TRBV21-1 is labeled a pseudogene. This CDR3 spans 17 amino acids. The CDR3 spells CASSKDGSPTSTDTQYF. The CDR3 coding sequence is TGTGCCAGCAGCAAAGACGGCAGCCCCACTAGCACAGATACGCAGTATTTT.

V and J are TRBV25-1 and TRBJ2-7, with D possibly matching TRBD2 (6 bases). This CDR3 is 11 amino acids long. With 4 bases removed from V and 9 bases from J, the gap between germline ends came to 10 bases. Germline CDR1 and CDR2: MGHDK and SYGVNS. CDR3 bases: TGTGCCAGCAGTGGGGGGGACGCGCAGTACTTC. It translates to CASSGGDAQYF.

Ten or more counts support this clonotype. The CDR3 sequence: CSVERRRASTDTQYF. The CDR3 DNA is TGCAGCGTTGAACGGAGGCGTGCTAGCACAGATACGCAGTATTTT. This sequence joins TRBV29-1 and TRBJ2-3, with D perhaps TRBD2 (5 bases). CDR1 and CDR2 (germline): SQVTM, ANQGSEA. The CDR3 is made up of 15 amino acids. Trimming stripped 2 bases from V and 0 bases from J, with 12 bases between.

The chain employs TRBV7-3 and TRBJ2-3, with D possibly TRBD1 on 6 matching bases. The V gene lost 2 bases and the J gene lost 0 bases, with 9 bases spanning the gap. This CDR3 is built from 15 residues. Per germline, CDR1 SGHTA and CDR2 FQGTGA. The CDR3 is CASSLDRMSTDTQYF. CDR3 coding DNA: TGTGCCAGCAGCTTAGACAGGATGAGCACAGATACGCAGTATTTT.

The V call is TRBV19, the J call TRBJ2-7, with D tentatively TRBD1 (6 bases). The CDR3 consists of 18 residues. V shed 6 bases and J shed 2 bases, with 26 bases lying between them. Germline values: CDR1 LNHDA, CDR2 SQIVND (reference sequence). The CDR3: CASRGTTQGRTGTYEQYF. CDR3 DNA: TGTGCCAGTAGGGGGACAACCCAGGGGCGGACTGGAACCTACGAGCAGTACTTC.

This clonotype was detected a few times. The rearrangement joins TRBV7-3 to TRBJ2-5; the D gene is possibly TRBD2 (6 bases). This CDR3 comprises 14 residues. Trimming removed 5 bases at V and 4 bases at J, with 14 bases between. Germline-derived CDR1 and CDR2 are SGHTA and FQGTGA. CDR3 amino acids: CASSPSGGRETQYF. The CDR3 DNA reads TGTGCCAGCAGCCCCTCCGGGGGTAGAGAGACCCAGTACTTC.

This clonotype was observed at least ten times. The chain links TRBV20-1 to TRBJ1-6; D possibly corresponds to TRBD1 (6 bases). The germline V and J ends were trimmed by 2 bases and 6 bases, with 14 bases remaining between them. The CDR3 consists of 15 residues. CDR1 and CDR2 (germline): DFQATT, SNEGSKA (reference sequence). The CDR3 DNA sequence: TGCAGTGCTAGACCCTCGGACAGCATTAATTCACCCCTCCACTTT. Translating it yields CSARPSDSINSPLHF.

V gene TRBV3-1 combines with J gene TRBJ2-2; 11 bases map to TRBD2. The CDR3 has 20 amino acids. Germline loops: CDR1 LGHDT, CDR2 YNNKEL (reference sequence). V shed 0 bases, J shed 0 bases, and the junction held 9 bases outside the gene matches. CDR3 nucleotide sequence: TGTGCCAGCAGCCAAGAGGAACCGTTTAGCGGGAGGGCGAACACCGGGGAGCTGTTTTTT. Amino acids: CASSQEEPFSGRANTGELFF.

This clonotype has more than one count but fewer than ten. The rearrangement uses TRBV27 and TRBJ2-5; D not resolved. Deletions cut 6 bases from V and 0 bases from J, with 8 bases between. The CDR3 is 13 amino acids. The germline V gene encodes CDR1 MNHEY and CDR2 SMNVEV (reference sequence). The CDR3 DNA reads TGTGCCAGCAGCACCAGAGACCAAGAGACCCAGTACTTC. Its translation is CASSTRDQETQYF.

For the CDR3, the DNA is TGTGCCAGCAGTTCCTCACTTGGGAGACCAGGCAATCAGCCCCAGCATTTT. Translating gives CASSSSLGRPGNQPQHF. This chain uses TRBV27 with TRBJ1-5, with no clear D. V lost 4 bases and J 2 bases, leaving 18 bases between the germline ends. The CDR3 totals 17 residues. The germline V gene encodes CDR1 MNHEY and CDR2 SMNVEV (reference sequence).

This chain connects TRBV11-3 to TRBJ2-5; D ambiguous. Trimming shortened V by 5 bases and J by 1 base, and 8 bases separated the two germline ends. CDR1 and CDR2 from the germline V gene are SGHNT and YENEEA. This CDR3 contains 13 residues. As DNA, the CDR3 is TGTGCCAGCAGCCCGCAGGCCCAAGAGACCCAGTACTTC. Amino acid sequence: CASSPQAQETQYF.

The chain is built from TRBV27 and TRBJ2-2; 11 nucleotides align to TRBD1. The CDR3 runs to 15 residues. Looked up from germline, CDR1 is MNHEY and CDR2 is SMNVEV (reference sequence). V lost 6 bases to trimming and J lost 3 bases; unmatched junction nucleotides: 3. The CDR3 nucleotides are TGTGCCAGCAGGGACAGGGGGCTGGACACCGGGGAGCTGTTTTTT. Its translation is CASRDRGLDTGELFF.

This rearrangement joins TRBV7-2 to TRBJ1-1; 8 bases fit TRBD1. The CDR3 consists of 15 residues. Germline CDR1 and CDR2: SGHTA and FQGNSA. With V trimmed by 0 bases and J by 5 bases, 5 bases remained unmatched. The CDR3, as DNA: TGTGCCAGCAGCTTAGCTCCCGGACAGGGTACTGAAGCTTTCTTT. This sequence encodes CASSLAPGQGTEAFF. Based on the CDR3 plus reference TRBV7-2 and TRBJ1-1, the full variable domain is GAGVSQSPSNKVTEKGKDVELRCDPISGHTALYWYRQSLGQGLEFLIYFQGNSAPDKSGLPSDRFSAERTGGSVSTLTIQRTQQEDSAVYLCASSLAPGQGTEAFFGQGTRLTVV.

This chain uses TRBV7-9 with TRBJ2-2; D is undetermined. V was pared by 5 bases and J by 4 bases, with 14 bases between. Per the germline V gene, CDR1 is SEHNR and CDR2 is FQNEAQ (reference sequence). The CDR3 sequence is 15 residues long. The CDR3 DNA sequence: TGTGCCAGCAGCATGGAGATCAGAGGCACCGGGGAGCTGTTTTTT. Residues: CASSMEIRGTGELFF.

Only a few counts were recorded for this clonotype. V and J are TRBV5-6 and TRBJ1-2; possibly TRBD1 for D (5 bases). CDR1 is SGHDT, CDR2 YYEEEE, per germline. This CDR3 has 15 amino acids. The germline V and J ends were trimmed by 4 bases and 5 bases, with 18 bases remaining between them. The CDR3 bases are TGTGCCAGCAGCCCTTGGGTAGTTGGGGCTTATGGCTACACCTTC. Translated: CASSPWVVGAYGYTF.